This T cell receptor (beta chain) is from a study of blood T cell repertoires in COVID-19. Study-level information: Samples of COVID-19 (acute and convalescent) were obtained from the United States, Italy and Spain. The analysed material was cDNA or gDNA that came from T cells, B-cell-depleted T cells, or PBMCs.

The authors' processing: Counts of nucleated cells, estimated from reference gene primer amplification, were obtained. Measured with immunoSEQ multiplex PCR; TCRdb has only the in-frame clones, and not every one. V and J calls and clone size follow that table, whereas D and trimming were derived from the DNA. Here the sample spans more than 100,000 clones, roughly 83% being singletons. Looked up from germline, CDR1 is MGHRA and CDR2 is YSYEKL. The V end lost 4 bases, the J end lost 1 base, and 13 bases lay between the germline ends. There are 16 residues in the CDR3. What was sequenced was peripheral blood. V and J are TRBV4-1 and TRBJ2-2; D not certain. This sequence was found in a man in his sixties with acute or convalescent COVID-19. The CDR3 region is CASSRGGVVNTGELFF. The DNA for the CDR3 is TGCGCCAGCAGCCGAGGTGGCGTGGTGAACACCGGGGAGCTGTTTTTT.